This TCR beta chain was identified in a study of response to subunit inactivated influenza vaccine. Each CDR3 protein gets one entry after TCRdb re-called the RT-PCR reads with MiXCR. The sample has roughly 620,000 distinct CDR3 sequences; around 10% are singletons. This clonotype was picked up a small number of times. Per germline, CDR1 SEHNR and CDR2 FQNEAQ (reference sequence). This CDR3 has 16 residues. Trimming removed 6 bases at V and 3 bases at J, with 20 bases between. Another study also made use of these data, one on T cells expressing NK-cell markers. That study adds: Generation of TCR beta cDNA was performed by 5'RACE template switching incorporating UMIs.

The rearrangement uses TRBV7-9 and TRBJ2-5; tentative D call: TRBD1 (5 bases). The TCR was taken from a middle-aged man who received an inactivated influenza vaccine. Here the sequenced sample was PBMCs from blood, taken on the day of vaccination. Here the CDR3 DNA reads TGTGCCAGCAGACAGAAAGGCTGGGGCCTCGAAGAGACCCAGTACTTC. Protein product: CASRQKGWGLEETQYF.